This entry features one T cell receptor (beta chain) sequence. Its target is unknown. Repertoires were generated with immunoSEQ multiplex PCR, while TCRdb's copy carries only in-frame clones and drops some. The sample lists 30,000 or so clones, more than 65% occurring once. Sequencing followed a ViraFEST assay step that expanded antigen-specific CD4+ T cells with viral peptide pools. Researchers isolated CD4+ T cells once approximately eleven days of culture had elapsed. The cohort was immunized with two doses of either the BNT162b2 or mRNA-1273 vaccine. In culture with 10 IU/ml IL-2 and around 10 ug/ml peptides, PBMC were grown at fewer than 2.5 million per well. Half the medium was replaced with IL-2 medium on days 3 and 7. This sample was taken from a study of vaccination effects on CD4 cells after COVID-19. As for the study in general: Samples that were drawn after vaccination came a median of 72 days after the second dose.

CDR1 and CDR2 (germline): WSHSY, SAAADI. Trimming removed 7 bases at V and 0 bases at J, with 10 bases between. The length of the CDR3 is 13 residues. The sample here was CD4+ T cells from PBMCs cultured with HCoV-NL63 spike peptides, taken after COVID-19 vaccination. This chain joins TRBV10-2 and TRBJ2-7; the D is unclear. The receptor was derived from a human donor who received a COVID-19 vaccine. In DNA form, the CDR3 reads TGCGCCAGCACCCAGCAACCCTCCTACGAGCAGTACTTC. It encodes CASTQQPSYEQYF.